The 27 T cell receptor beta chains below come from one sample, sequenced in a study of PD-1 blockade in classical Hodgkin lymphoma. The protocol was immunoSEQ multiplex PCR, while the TCRdb copy is restricted to in-frame clones and leaves out a portion. This sample has more than 70,000 clones, with around 90% found just once. Each of the patients experienced relapse following autologous stem cell transplantation, and their brentuximab vedotin exposure differed. This specimen was peripheral blood mononuclear cells (PBMCs), taken before the second cycle of nivolumab. These receptors came from a human donor with classical Hodgkin lymphoma.

This clone has a single count. The chain combines TRBV5-1 with TRBJ2-7, with 8 bases that match TRBD1. After removal of 6 bases from V and 0 bases from J, the junction contained 8 bases not matched to a gene. CDR1 is SGHRS and CDR2 is YFSETQ in the germline V gene. This CDR3 region has 15 residues. CDR3 coding DNA: TGCGCCAGCACCCCCGACAGGGGTGGCTCCTACGAGCAGTACTTC. Amino acid sequence: CASTPDRGGSYEQYF.

The chain employs TRBV5-1 and TRBJ1-3, with 9 bases aligning to TRBD1. The CDR3 totals 15 residues. The ends lost 3 bases at V and 4 bases at J; junction bases unmatched: 5. The germline CDR1 and CDR2 sequences are SGHRS and YFSETQ. The CDR3 region is CASSSQTGGGNTIYF. In DNA, the CDR3 is TGCGCCAGCAGCTCACAGACAGGGGGAGGAAACACCATATATTTT.

This chain uses TRBV5-4 with TRBJ2-3, with TRBD2 identical over 11 bases. The CDR3 runs 16 residues. CDR1 is SGHNT and CDR2 is YYREEE in the germline V gene (reference sequence). Trimming at V came to 3 bases and at J to 9 bases, leaving 12 bases not matched to a gene. The CDR3 coding sequence is TGTGCCAGCAGCTCACCCACTAGCGGGAGAGTGAGGACGCAGTATTTT. Translated: CASSSPTSGRVRTQYF.

V gene TRBV14 combines with J gene TRBJ1-4; TRBD1 might be the D (6 bases). CDR1 is SGHDN and CDR2 is FVKESK in the germline V gene. This CDR3 spans 17 amino acids. Between the trimmed V and J ends, which lost 0 bases and 11 bases, there was a span of 22 bases. DNA for the CDR3: TGTGCCAGCAGCCAAGATCGAGCCCGGTTCCGGAGGGGGAAACTGTTTTTT. Translation gives CASSQDRARFRRGKLFF.

The chain is built from TRBV4-2 and TRBJ1-2, with 8 bases matching TRBD1. The CDR3 loop spans 14 amino acids. V dropped 1 base and J dropped 8; count of bases not matched to a gene: 6. CDR1 and CDR2 from the germline V gene are LGHNA and YNFKEQ. The CDR3 DNA sequence: TGTGCCAGCAGCCAAGGCAGGGGGCAGGAGGGCTACACCTTC. This gives the protein CASSQGRGQEGYTF.

The chain carries TRBV10-2 and TRBJ2-6; 8 nucleotides match TRBD1. V gave up 2 bases and J gave up 0 bases; unmatched junction bases: 3. Germline assignment: CDR1 WSHSY and CDR2 SAAADI. The CDR3 is 17 amino acids. The CDR3 sequence: CASSERTGSSGANVLTF. CDR3 DNA sequence: TGCGCCAGCAGTGAGCGGACAGGGAGCTCTGGGGCCAACGTCCTGACTTTC.

The gene calls are TRBV30 and TRBJ1-1; 7 bases align to TRBD1. CDR1 and CDR2 (germline): GTSNPN, SVGIG (reference sequence). Trimming at V came to 5 bases and at J to 4 bases, leaving 4 bases not matched to a gene. This CDR3 comprises 12 residues. CDR3 region: CAWDRVSTEAFF. Here the CDR3 DNA reads TGTGCCTGGGACAGGGTAAGCACTGAAGCTTTCTTT. Full variable domain (remainder filled in from reference TRBV30 and TRBJ1-1): SQTIHQWPATLVQPVGSPLSLECTVEGTSNPNLYWYRQAAGRGLQLLFYSVGIGQISSEVPQNLSASRPQDRQFILSSKKLLLSDSGFYLCAWDRVSTEAFFGQGTRLTVV.

This clone showed up just once. The rearrangement links TRBV30 to TRBJ2-7, with D uncertain. The CDR3 has 13 residues. V lost 3 bases to trimming and J lost 6 bases, with 15 bases between them. Looked up from germline, CDR1 is GTSNPN and CDR2 is SVGIG (reference sequence). The CDR3 DNA reads TGTGCCTGGAGAAGGCCCAAGACCTTCGAGCAGTACTTC. Its protein product is CAWRRPKTFEQYF.

The chain has TRBV5-6 and TRBJ2-5; D unclear. CDR3 length equals 14 residues. The ends were cut back, 6 bases at V and 2 bases at J, with 14 bases in the middle. Germline CDR1 is SGHDT and CDR2 is YYEEEE. The CDR3 DNA sequence: TGTGCCAGCAACCTCGCGGCCATTCAAGAGACCCAGTACTTC. Translation: CASNLAAIQETQYF.

The chain joins TRBV5-1 to TRBJ1-1; D perhaps matches TRBD1 (5 bases). Germline assignment: CDR1 SGHRS and CDR2 YFSETQ. CDR3 length: 16 amino acids. V was shortened by 3 bases and J by 1 base, with 16 bases between the two germline ends. CDR3 nucleotide sequence: TGCGCCAGCAGCTCCCAACCGGGGAGGGGGAACACTGAAGCTTTCTTT. It specifies CASSSQPGRGNTEAFF.

The rearrangement uses TRBV5-8 and TRBJ1-1, with D unclear. From germline, CDR1 is SGHTS and CDR2 YDEGEE. This CDR3 region has 15 residues. The V end lost 1 base, the J end lost 0 bases, and 10 bases lay between the germline ends. In DNA, the CDR3 is TGTGCCAGCAGCTTGATCCGGACCTTGAACACTGAAGCTTTCTTT. Amino acid sequence: CASSLIRTLNTEAFF.

The V and J genes are TRBV30 and TRBJ1-1; D call uncertain. The CDR3 contains 15 residues. With 7 bases removed from V and 0 bases from J, the gap between germline ends came to 18 bases. Germline CDR1 GTSNPN, CDR2 SVGIG (reference sequence). The CDR3 spells CAFGLTGPMNTEAFF. The CDR3 DNA is TGTGCCTTTGGACTGACCGGGCCTATGAACACTGAAGCTTTCTTT.

The J gene is TRBJ1-3, the V gene TRBV28; the match to TRBD1 covers 7 bases. The trim removed 5 bases at V and 2 bases at J, leaving 15 bases unmatched. The CDR3 runs to 18 residues. Germline CDR1 and CDR2: MDHEN and SYDVKM. CDR3 amino acids: CASSTLKTRDRTGNTIYF. The CDR3 nucleotides are TGTGCCAGCAGTACCTTAAAAACCCGGGACAGAACTGGAAACACCATATATTTT.

This chain's CDR3 is CASSLTGISNTGELFF. The DNA of the CDR3 is TGCGCCAGCAGCTTAACAGGGATTTCGAACACCGGGGAGCTGTTTTTT. The chain uses TRBV5-1 and TRBJ2-2, with D perhaps TRBD1 (6 bases). Trimming pared 2 bases from V and 0 bases from J, leaving 11 bases between. This CDR3 spans 16 amino acids. Germline V gives CDR1 SGHRS, CDR2 YFSETQ.

CDR3 DNA sequence: TGTGCCAGTAGGAACGGACTAGTAGGGCCTAGCACAGATACGCAGTATTTT. Translated: CASRNGLVGPSTDTQYF. This chain joins TRBV19 and TRBJ2-3, with 7 bases aligning to TRBD2. Trimming at V came to 6 bases and at J to 0 bases, leaving 12 bases not matched to a gene. The CDR3 totals 17 residues. Germline V gene lookup returns CDR1 LNHDA and CDR2 SQIVND (reference sequence).

This clone came up once. The V call is TRBV28, the J call TRBJ1-2; tentative D call: TRBD1 (6 bases). Germline assignment: CDR1 MDHEN and CDR2 SYDVKM. This CDR3 comprises 17 residues. Trimming stripped 6 bases from V and 3 bases from J, with 23 bases between. For the CDR3, the DNA is TGTGCCAGCAGCCGTTCCATCCAGGGGCGCTGGGACTATGGCTACACCTTC. This encodes CASSRSIQGRWDYGYTF.

V usage is TRBV27 and J usage is TRBJ1-1, with 7 bases identical to TRBD1. The CDR3 totals 16 residues. Losses at the gene ends were 7 bases for V and 2 bases for J; bases not matched to a gene: 13. Germline loops: CDR1 MNHEY, CDR2 SMNVEV (reference sequence). CDR3 nucleotides: TGTGCCAGCACCCCCATTTCGGGACAGCCCAACACTGAAGCTTTCTTT. Translating gives CASTPISGQPNTEAFF.

The chain couples TRBV19 to TRBJ1-2, with D possibly TRBD1 on 6 matching bases. This CDR3 is 13 amino acids long. From germline, CDR1 is LNHDA and CDR2 SQIVND (reference sequence). The CDR3 sequence: CASAGAGGYGYTF. As DNA, the CDR3 is TGTGCTAGTGCGGGGGCCGGTGGCTATGGCTACACCTTC.

The chain uses TRBV19 and TRBJ1-5; 9 bases agree with TRBD1. Germline lookup yields CDR1 LNHDA and CDR2 SQIVND (reference sequence). Trimming at V came to 4 bases and at J to 6 bases, leaving 4 bases not matched to a gene. The CDR3 totals 14 residues. The CDR3 sequence: CASSNRDRAQPQHF. CDR3 DNA sequence: TGTGCCAGTAGTAACCGGGACAGGGCTCAGCCCCAGCATTTT.

J is TRBJ1-5 and V is TRBV2; D is possibly TRBD1 (5 bases). The CDR3 contains 15 residues. The ends were cut back, 4 bases at V and 2 bases at J, with 12 bases in the middle. Germline V CDR1 and CDR2: SNHLY, FYNNEI. The CDR3 spells CASSGPGGGNQPQHF. CDR3 bases: TGTGCCAGCAGTGGTCCCGGGGGAGGCAATCAGCCCCAGCATTTT.

V gene TRBV4-1 combines with J gene TRBJ2-5; 7 positions match TRBD1. The V gene end was trimmed by 1 base and the J gene end by 2 bases; junction bases not matched to a gene: 13. Germline V gene data show CDR1 as MGHRA and CDR2 as YSYEKL. This CDR3 is 18 amino acids long. The CDR3 loop is CASSQASSGTDNQETQYF. As DNA, the CDR3 is TGCGCCAGCAGCCAAGCTTCTTCCGGGACAGACAATCAAGAGACCCAGTACTTC.

This clone was counted a few times. The V call is TRBV30, the J call TRBJ1-1; D uncertain. There are 14 residues in the CDR3. With 0 bases removed from V and 0 bases from J, the gap between germline ends came to 8 bases. The germline CDR1 and CDR2 sequences are GTSNPN and SVGIG (reference sequence). This CDR3 reads CAWSVQVVNTEAFF. CDR3 coding DNA: TGTGCCTGGAGTGTACAAGTAGTGAACACTGAAGCTTTCTTT. The variable domain in full, completed from reference TRBV30 and TRBJ1-1, reads SQTIHQWPATLVQPVGSPLSLECTVEGTSNPNLYWYRQAAGRGLQLLFYSVGIGQISSEVPQNLSASRPQDRQFILSSKKLLLSDSGFYLCAWSVQVVNTEAFFGQGTRLTVV.

The sample holds a few counts of this clone. The chain has TRBV5-4 and TRBJ2-7; TRBD2 is a possible D gene (6 bases). V shed 0 bases and J shed 1 base, with 8 bases lying between them. The CDR3 sequence is 14 residues long. The germline gives CDR1 SGHNT, CDR2 YYREEE (reference sequence). In DNA, the CDR3 is TGTGCCAGCAGCTTGGTGGCGGGGTCCTACGAGCAGTACTTC. This translates into CASSLVAGSYEQYF.

V gene TRBV5-4 combines with J gene TRBJ1-4; D gene unclear. V gave up 4 bases and J gave up 8 bases, with 12 bases separating them. CDR1 and CDR2 (germline): SGHNT, YYREEE (reference sequence). The CDR3 length is 13 residues. The CDR3 coding sequence is TGTGCCAGCAGCGGTCCCTCTCTCGAAAAACTGTTTTTT. Translated: CASSGPSLEKLFF.

V gene TRBV30 combines with J gene TRBJ1-3, with D possibly TRBD1 on 5 matching bases. CDR3 length: 15 amino acids. CDR1 is GTSNPN and CDR2 is SVGIG in the germline V gene (reference sequence). V was trimmed by 3 bases and J by 0 bases, leaving 12 bases between them. As DNA, the CDR3 is TGTGCCTGGAGGGCGGGACTAAGCTCTGGAAACACCATATATTTT. Protein: CAWRAGLSSGNTIYF.

Remarks on this clone: This specimen includes other DNA sequences encoding the same CDR3. V is TRBV18 and J is TRBJ2-5; unclear D gene. Germline CDR1 KGHSH, CDR2 LQKENI. The CDR3 consists of 11 residues. The V gene lost 4 bases and the J gene lost 2 bases, with 2 bases spanning the gap. In DNA form, the CDR3 reads TGTGCCAGCTCACTTCAAGAGACCCAGTACTTC. This encodes CASSLQETQYF.

V and J are TRBV28 and TRBJ2-7, with 7 nucleotides matching TRBD1. V shed 5 bases and J 5 bases; nucleotides not matched to a gene: 9. CDR1 is MDHEN, CDR2 SYDVKM, per germline. This CDR3 has 14 residues. DNA of the CDR3: TGTGCCAGCAGTGAGCCCCTCAGGGGGAACGAGCAGTACTTC. This gives the protein CASSEPLRGNEQYF.